This is a list of T cell receptor beta chains from one sample in a study of T cells after yellow fever vaccination. One entry per CDR3 protein results from TCRdb running MiXCR on the 5' RACE reads. This table holds 400,000 or so distinct CDR3 sequences, 9.5% to 13% found once. Sequencing was performed on PBMCs, taken on the day of the first yellow fever vaccination. The origin of the receptors is a man between 18 and 35 years old who received the YFV17D yellow fever vaccine. Both conserved end residues are part of each CDR3. Each record gives: clone size, D gene, J gene, V gene, CDR3 DNA, CDR3 protein. D genes are given only for firm matches. Some rows mark clone size as missing; the rest say once, few, many or name a class of expanded clone.

clone_size: NA; d_call: TRBD2; j_call: TRBJ2-5; v_call: TRBV9; cdr3_nt: TGTGCCAGCAGCGTAGCCAGCGGGGGGGCCGGAGAGACCCAGTACTTC; cdr3_aa: CASSVASGGAGETQYF
clone_size: NA; d_call: NA; j_call: TRBJ2-1; v_call: TRBV6-1; cdr3_nt: TGTGCCAGCAGCCGCGGGTCGTTCTTGGCGAGTGAGCAGTTCTTC; cdr3_aa: CASSRGSFLASEQFF
clone_size: NA; d_call: NA; j_call: TRBJ1-1; v_call: TRBV10-2; cdr3_nt: TGCGCCAGCACCATGGGAAGAGGAACTGAAGCTTTCTTT; cdr3_aa: CASTMGRGTEAFF
clone_size: many; d_call: TRBD1; j_call: TRBJ1-1; v_call: TRBV29-1; cdr3_nt: TGCAGCGCAGGACAGGGGGTAGCCACTGAAGCTTTCTTT; cdr3_aa: CSAGQGVATEAFF
clone_size: few; d_call: NA; j_call: TRBJ2-6; v_call: TRBV10-1; cdr3_nt: TGCGCCAGCAGTGATGCTGTTGGGGCCAACGTCCTGACTTTC; cdr3_aa: CASSDAVGANVLTF
clone_size: few; d_call: TRBD2; j_call: TRBJ2-5; v_call: TRBV20-1; cdr3_nt: TGCAGTGCTAATCGAGCGGGGGGCCTCGAGACCCAGTACTTC; cdr3_aa: CSANRAGGLETQYF
clone_size: NA; d_call: TRBD2; j_call: TRBJ2-3; v_call: TRBV20-1; cdr3_nt: TGCAGTGCTGAGAGCTCAGCGGGGATTGGAGCAGATACGCAGTATTTT; cdr3_aa: CSAESSAGIGADTQYF
clone_size: NA; d_call: NA; j_call: TRBJ2-1; v_call: TRBV12-3/TRBV12-4; cdr3_nt: TGTGCCAGTCGAGCACGGAGGGGTGATGAGCAGTTCTTC; cdr3_aa: CASRARRGDEQFF
clone_size: NA; d_call: NA; j_call: TRBJ2-7; v_call: TRBV7-3; cdr3_nt: TGTGCCAGCAGCTCCGACAACTACGAGCAGTACTTC; cdr3_aa: CASSSDNYEQYF
clone_size: few; d_call: NA; j_call: TRBJ2-3; v_call: TRBV9; cdr3_nt: TGTGCCAGCAGCTCCCAGGGCCCCAGCACAGATACGCAGTATTTT; cdr3_aa: CASSSQGPSTDTQYF
clone_size: few; d_call: NA; j_call: TRBJ2-1; v_call: TRBV18; cdr3_nt: TGTGCCAGCTCACCACCACTGAGAAGCTCCTACAATGAGCAGTTCTTC; cdr3_aa: CASSPPLRSSYNEQFF
clone_size: NA; d_call: NA; j_call: TRBJ2-5; v_call: TRBV4-1; cdr3_nt: TGCGCCACGAGATCCGGGCGGGCCCAGTACTTC; cdr3_aa: CATRSGRAQYF
clone_size: NA; d_call: TRBD1; j_call: TRBJ1-2; v_call: TRBV5-4; cdr3_nt: TGTGCCAGCAGCTCCGAGCCGGGACAGCGATCTAATAACTATGGCTACACCTTC; cdr3_aa: CASSSEPGQRSNNYGYTF
clone_size: few; d_call: NA; j_call: TRBJ2-3; v_call: TRBV5-1; cdr3_nt: TGCGCCAGCAGCCTGGGTAGGGACACAGATACGCAGTATTTT; cdr3_aa: CASSLGRDTDTQYF
clone_size: few; d_call: NA; j_call: TRBJ2-1; v_call: TRBV30; cdr3_nt: TGTGCCTGGAGTGTATGGGCAGGTACTTACAATGAGCAGTTCTTC; cdr3_aa: CAWSVWAGTYNEQFF
clone_size: many; d_call: NA; j_call: TRBJ2-7; v_call: TRBV12-3/TRBV12-4; cdr3_nt: TGTGCCAGCAGTTTAACGCCCTACGAGCAGTACTTC; cdr3_aa: CASSLTPYEQYF
clone_size: few; d_call: TRBD1; j_call: TRBJ1-6; v_call: TRBV12-3/TRBV12-4; cdr3_nt: TGTGCCAGCAGGGACGCGGGACAGCCAAATTCACCCCTCCACTTT; cdr3_aa: CASRDAGQPNSPLHF
clone_size: many; d_call: NA; j_call: TRBJ2-3; v_call: TRBV7-2; cdr3_nt: TGTGCCAGCAGCTTAGGGGAGGCGGCAGGCACAGATACGCAGTATTTT; cdr3_aa: CASSLGEAAGTDTQYF
clone_size: many; d_call: NA; j_call: TRBJ2-5; v_call: TRBV7-2; cdr3_nt: TGTGCCAGCAGCTTAGCCGGGACCCAGTACTTC; cdr3_aa: CASSLAGTQYF
clone_size: NA; d_call: NA; j_call: TRBJ1-5; v_call: TRBV4-3; cdr3_nt: TGCGCCAGCAGCCAATGGGTACAGTTGAGTAGCAATCAGCCCCAGCATTTT; cdr3_aa: CASSQWVQLSSNQPQHF
clone_size: many; d_call: NA; j_call: TRBJ1-2; v_call: TRBV12-3/TRBV12-4; cdr3_nt: TGTGCCAGCAGTCTGGGGGTGTATGGCTACACCTTC; cdr3_aa: CASSLGVYGYTF
clone_size: NA; d_call: NA; j_call: TRBJ1-2; v_call: TRBV12-3/TRBV12-4; cdr3_nt: TGTGCCAGCAGTTTAACGGCAGGGCCTGGCTACACCTTC; cdr3_aa: CASSLTAGPGYTF